These 23 T cell receptor beta chains came from one sample sequenced in a study of blood T cell dynamics during melanoma immunotherapy. Time point reported: week 3, after first cycle of checkpoint inhibitor. Method: immunoSEQ multiplex PCR; TCRdb's copy keeps in-frame clones and lacks some. Here the sample spans roughly 4,700 clones, around 76% being singletons. Sample: blood, taken from a patient treated with checkpoint blockade. The receptor source for this set is a human donor with melanoma.

CDR3: CASSTGTGGTYEQYF. Written as DNA, the CDR3 is TGTGCCAGCAGCACGGGGACAGGGGGAACCTACGAGCAGTACTTC. This rearrangement joins TRBV11-2 to TRBJ2-7; 11 bases fit TRBD1. This CDR3 contains 15 residues. Germline V gene sequence: CDR1 SGHAT, CDR2 FQNNGV. The V segment lost 5 bases and the J segment 2 bases; nucleotides outside the gene matches: 5. Based on the CDR3 plus reference TRBV11-2 and TRBJ2-7, the full variable domain is EAGVAQSPRYKIIEKRQSVAFWCNPISGHATLYWYQQILGQGPKLLIQFQNNGVVDDSQLPKDRFSAERLKGVDSTLKIQPAKLEDSAVYLCASSTGTGGTYEQYFGPGTRLTVT.

The chain recombines TRBV13 with TRBJ2-2, with D possibly being TRBD1 (6 bases). CDR1 and CDR2 from the germline V gene are PRHDT and FYEKMQ (reference sequence). Trimming left V 5 bases short and J 4 bases short, with 17 bases between. The length of the CDR3 is 16 residues. The CDR3 sequence: CASSREGESSTGELFF. Written as DNA, the CDR3 is TGTGCCAGCAGCCGAGAGGGGGAATCTAGCACCGGGGAGCTGTTTTTT.

The gene calls are TRBV6-6 and TRBJ1-6; D is unclear. The germline gives CDR1 MNHNY, CDR2 SVGAGI (reference sequence). The length of the CDR3 is 14 residues. The V and J ends lost 2 bases and 6 bases respectively, with 8 bases between them. The CDR3 DNA reads TGTGCCAGCAGTTACCAGGAACTTAATTCACCCCTCCACTTT. The encoded protein is CASSYQELNSPLHF.

This rearrangement joins TRBV6-1 to TRBJ1-5, with D unresolved. CDR1 and CDR2 (germline): MNHNS, SASEGT. V shed 8 bases and J shed 4 bases, with 15 bases lying between them. This CDR3 has 14 residues. CDR3 nucleotide sequence: TGTGCCAGCCGATCTCTTGGGGATAATCAGCCCCAGCATTTT. This codes for CASRSLGDNQPQHF.

The J gene is TRBJ1-2, the V gene TRBV7-9; D unclear. The CDR3 has 15 residues. Between the trimmed V and J ends, which lost 4 bases and 1 base, there was a span of 13 bases. The germline V gene has CDR1 SEHNR and CDR2 FQNEAQ (reference sequence). The CDR3 region has the DNA TGTGCCAGCAGCTCCAACTCTTATTTTAACTATGGCTACACCTTC. Translated, it gives CASSSNSYFNYGYTF.

V and J are TRBV7-9 and TRBJ1-2, with D possibly TRBD1 on 6 matching bases. This CDR3 is 14 amino acids long. Trimming pared 5 bases from V and 6 bases from J, leaving 16 bases between. Germline V gene sequence: CDR1 SEHNR, CDR2 FQNEAQ (reference sequence). DNA of the CDR3: TGTGCCAGCAGCCTTTCCGGGGGGGACAATGGCTACACCTTC. Its translation: CASSLSGGDNGYTF.

V and J are TRBV6-6 and TRBJ2-7; 8 positions agree with TRBD1. The CDR3 runs 14 residues. Unmatched junction bases numbered 6, after V lost 6 bases and J lost 2 bases. Germline loops: CDR1 MNHNY, CDR2 SVGAGI (reference sequence). CDR3 sequence (DNA): TGTGCCAGCAGATTCGGGACAGGCACCTACGAGCAGTACTTC. The encoded protein is CASRFGTGTYEQYF.

V is TRBV10-3 and J is TRBJ1-2; D uncertain. In germline, CDR1 is ENHRY, CDR2 SYGVKD. V was trimmed by 8 bases and J by 1 base, leaving 11 bases between them. The CDR3 totals 13 residues. The CDR3 loop is CAIDGSNNYGYTF. CDR3 DNA sequence: TGTGCCATCGACGGATCTAATAACTATGGCTACACCTTC.

This sequence joins TRBV5-6 and TRBJ1-4, with TRBD1 as a possible D gene (6 bases). This CDR3 has 15 amino acids. Germline values: CDR1 SGHDT, CDR2 YYEEEE. Trimming pared 2 bases from V and 8 bases from J, leaving 16 bases between. Here the CDR3 reads CASSFLGGRGEKLFF. The CDR3 region has the DNA TGTGCCAGCAGCTTCCTCGGGGGGCGAGGGGAAAAACTGTTTTTT.

This clone was counted between two and nine times. The chain employs TRBV6-5 and TRBJ2-7; weak D call: TRBD2 (5 bases). Germline-derived CDR1 and CDR2 are MNHEY and SVGAGI. Trimming removed 5 bases at V and 9 bases at J, with 14 bases between. The CDR3 consists of 12 residues. The CDR3 protein is CASSPGLFGQYF. CDR3 coding DNA: TGTGCCAGCAGTCCAGGACTGTTCGGGCAGTACTTC.

V is TRBV7-3 and J is TRBJ1-1; perhaps TRBD1 as D (5 bases). Trimming removed 4 bases from V and 1 base from J, with 7 bases in between. This CDR3 comprises 13 residues. Germline CDR1 reads SGHTA; CDR2 reads FQGTGA. This CDR3 is CASSSQGNTEAFF. CDR3 coding DNA: TGTGCCAGCAGCTCTCAGGGGAACACTGAAGCTTTCTTT.

This clone was recorded a few times. This chain joins TRBV5-4 and TRBJ2-1; the match to TRBD2 covers 10 bases. Losses at the gene ends were 4 bases for V and 6 bases for J; bases not matched to a gene: 10. This CDR3 region has 16 residues. Germline loops: CDR1 SGHNT, CDR2 YYREEE (reference sequence). The CDR3 sequence is CASSHPASGGANEQFF. In DNA form, the CDR3 reads TGTGCCAGCAGCCACCCAGCTAGCGGGGGAGCCAATGAGCAGTTCTTC.

This sequence joins TRBV5-4 and TRBJ1-1; 8 bases agree with TRBD1. The CDR3 totals 14 residues. In germline, CDR1 is SGHNT, CDR2 YYREEE (reference sequence). V dropped 2 bases and J dropped 1; count of bases not matched to a gene: 1. The DNA of the CDR3 is TGTGCCAGCAGCTTCGACAGGGGGAACACTGAAGCTTTCTTT. Translating it yields CASSFDRGNTEAFF.

The chain recombines TRBV14 with TRBJ1-1; no reliable D call. The CDR3 sequence is 13 residues long. CDR1 SGHDN and CDR2 FVKESK come from the germline V gene. With 4 bases removed from V and 2 bases from J, the gap between germline ends came to 8 bases. In DNA, the CDR3 is TGTGCCAGCAGCCCCACAGTTAACACTGAAGCTTTCTTT. Its protein product is CASSPTVNTEAFF.

This clone was observed a handful of times. The genes are TRBV7-8 and TRBJ1-5, with D perhaps TRBD1 (6 bases). Germline CDR1 reads SGHVS; CDR2 reads FQNEAQ. Trimming stripped 1 base from V and 7 bases from J, with 8 bases between. The CDR3 runs 13 residues. DNA for the CDR3: TGTGCCAGCAGCTTAGAGGGGGGCCAGCCCCAGCATTTT. This sequence encodes CASSLEGGQPQHF. Filled out from reference TRBV7-8 and TRBJ1-5, the complete variable domain reads GAGVSQSPRYKVAKRGQDVALRCDPISGHVSLFWYQQALGQGPEFLTYFQNEAQLDKSGLPSDRFFAERPEGSVSTLKIQRTQQEDSAVYLCASSLEGGQPQHFGDGTRLSIL.

This chain connects TRBV1 to TRBJ1-2. TRBV1 is a documented pseudogene. This CDR3 is built from 16 residues. The CDR3 DNA sequence: TGCACCAGCAGTTGGGTATGTTTGCGAAAGACCTATGGCTACACCTTC. Translation gives CTSSWVCLRKTYGYTF.

This clone was counted only a few times. This rearrangement joins TRBV2 to TRBJ1-4; D not resolved. In germline, CDR1 is SNHLY, CDR2 FYNNEI. The CDR3 totals 15 residues. V shed 2 bases and J shed 8 bases, with 15 bases lying between them. The CDR3 loop is CASSERIRVTEKLFF. The CDR3 DNA is TGTGCCAGCAGTGAACGGATAAGGGTAACCGAAAAACTGTTTTTT. Using reference TRBV2 and TRBJ1-4 for the parts outside the CDR3, the full variable domain is EPEVTQTPSHQVTQMGQEVILRCVPISNHLYFYWYRQILGQKVEFLVSFYNNEISEKSEIFDDQFSVERPDGSNFTLKIRSTKLEDSAMYFCASSERIRVTEKLFFGSGTQLSVL.

The rearrangement uses TRBV7-2 and TRBJ1-6; the D is unclear. Germline CDR1 and CDR2: SGHTA and FQGNSA. CDR3 size: 13 residues. Trimming pared 5 bases from V and 9 bases from J, leaving 11 bases between. CDR3 DNA sequence: TGTGCCAGCAGCATCACCAGGCTTTCACCCCTCCACTTT. This sequence encodes CASSITRLSPLHF.

This chain links TRBV2 with TRBJ1-6; 9 bases agree with TRBD1. The CDR3 runs to 15 residues. CDR1 is SNHLY and CDR2 is FYNNEI in the germline V gene. The V segment lost 5 bases and the J segment 7 bases; nucleotides outside the gene matches: 6. The CDR3 DNA reads TGTGCCAGCAGTTCGGGACAGGGACGAAATTCACCCCTCCACTTT. Translating it yields CASSSGQGRNSPLHF.

This clone was detected once. This rearrangement joins TRBV7-6 to TRBJ1-1; possible D gene TRBD1, 5 bases. The CDR3 is made up of 15 amino acids. Germline V gene data show CDR1 as SGHVS and CDR2 as FNYEAQ. Between the trimmed V and J ends, which lost 1 base and 0 bases, there was a span of 9 bases. CDR3 nucleotide sequence: TGTGCCAGCAGCTTAGGGGCAGGGATGAACACTGAAGCTTTCTTT. Translating it yields CASSLGAGMNTEAFF.

The genes are TRBV7-2 and TRBJ1-1; 8 bases agree with TRBD1. V was clipped by 2 bases and J by 5 bases; unmatched bases: 4. The CDR3 runs to 14 residues. Germline V gives CDR1 SGHTA, CDR2 FQGNSA. CDR3 protein: CASSLQGARTEAFF. CDR3 DNA sequence: TGTGCCAGCAGCTTACAGGGGGCGCGTACTGAAGCTTTCTTT.

This chain joins TRBV5-1 and TRBJ1-2, with D hard to call. Trimming shortened V by 9 bases and J by 2 bases, and 26 bases separated the two germline ends. Germline V lookup: CDR1 SGHRS, CDR2 YFSETQ. This CDR3 contains 17 residues. This CDR3 is CATSEEDTARPNYGYTF. CDR3 sequence (DNA): TGCGCCACCTCCGAGGAAGACACCGCACGACCCAACTATGGCTACACCTTC.

V and J are TRBV25-1 and TRBJ1-1; D remains ambiguous. Trimming pared 1 base from V and 1 base from J, leaving 10 bases between. Germline-derived CDR1 and CDR2 are MGHDK and SYGVNS. The CDR3 contains 15 residues. CDR3 nucleotide sequence: TGTGCCAGCAGTGAATTTGGCAGCCAGAACACTGAAGCTTTCTTT. Protein: CASSEFGSQNTEAFF.